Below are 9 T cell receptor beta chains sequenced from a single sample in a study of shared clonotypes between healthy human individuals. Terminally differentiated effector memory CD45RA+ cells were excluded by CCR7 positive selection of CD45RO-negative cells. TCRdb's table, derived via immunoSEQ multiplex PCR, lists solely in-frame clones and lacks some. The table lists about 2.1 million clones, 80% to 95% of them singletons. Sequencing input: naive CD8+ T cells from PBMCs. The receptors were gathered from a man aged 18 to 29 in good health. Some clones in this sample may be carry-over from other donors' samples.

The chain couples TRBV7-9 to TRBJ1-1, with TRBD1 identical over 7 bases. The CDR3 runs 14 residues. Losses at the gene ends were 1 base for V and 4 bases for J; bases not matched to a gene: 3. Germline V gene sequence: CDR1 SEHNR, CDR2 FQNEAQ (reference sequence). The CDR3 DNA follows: TGTGCCAGCAGCTTAGGGGGACAGTTCACTGAAGCTTTCTTT. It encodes CASSLGGQFTEAFF.

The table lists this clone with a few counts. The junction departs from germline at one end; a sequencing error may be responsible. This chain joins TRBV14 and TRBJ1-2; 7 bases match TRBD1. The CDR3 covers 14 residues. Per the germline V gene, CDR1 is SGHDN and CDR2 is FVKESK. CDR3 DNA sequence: TGTGCCAGCAGCCAAGATCCTTGGACAGGAGGCTATCTCTTC. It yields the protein CASSQDPWTGGYLF.

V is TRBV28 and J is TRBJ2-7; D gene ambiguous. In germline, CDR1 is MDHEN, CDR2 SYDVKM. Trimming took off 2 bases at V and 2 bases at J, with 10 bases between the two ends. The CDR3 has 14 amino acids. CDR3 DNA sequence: TGTGCCAGCAGTTTAGGCCGAAGAGCCTACGAGCAGTACTTC. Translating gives CASSLGRRAYEQYF.

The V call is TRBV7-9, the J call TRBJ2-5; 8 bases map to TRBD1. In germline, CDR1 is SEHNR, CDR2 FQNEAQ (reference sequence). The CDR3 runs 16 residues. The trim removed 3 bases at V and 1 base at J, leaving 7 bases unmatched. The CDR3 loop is CASSFLEGQAQETQYF. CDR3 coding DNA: TGTGCCAGCAGCTTTTTGGAGGGACAGGCCCAAGAGACCCAGTACTTC.

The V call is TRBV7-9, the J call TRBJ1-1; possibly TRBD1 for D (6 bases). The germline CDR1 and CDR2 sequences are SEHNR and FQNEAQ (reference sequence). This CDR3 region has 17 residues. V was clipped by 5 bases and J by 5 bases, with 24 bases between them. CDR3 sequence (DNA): TGTGCCAGCAGCCAGGCGACAGGTCCCTGGAGGGGAACTGAAGCTTTCTTT. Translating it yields CASSQATGPWRGTEAFF.

DNA of the CDR3: TGCGCCAGCACGGGACAGTATCCGGAAGCTTTCTTT. Translation gives CASTGQYPEAFF. The rearrangement joins TRBV10-2 to TRBJ1-1, with 7 bases that match TRBD1. V shed 7 bases and J 8 bases; nucleotides not matched to a gene: 7. Germline V gene data show CDR1 as WSHSY and CDR2 as SAAADI. This CDR3 contains 12 residues.

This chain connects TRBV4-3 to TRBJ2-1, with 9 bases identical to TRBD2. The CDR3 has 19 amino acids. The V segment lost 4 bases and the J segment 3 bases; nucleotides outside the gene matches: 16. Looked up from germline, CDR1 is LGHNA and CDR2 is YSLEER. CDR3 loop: CASSPELASGISYYNEQFF. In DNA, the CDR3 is TGCGCCAGCAGCCCCGAGTTGGCTAGCGGGATTTCATACTACAATGAGCAGTTCTTC.

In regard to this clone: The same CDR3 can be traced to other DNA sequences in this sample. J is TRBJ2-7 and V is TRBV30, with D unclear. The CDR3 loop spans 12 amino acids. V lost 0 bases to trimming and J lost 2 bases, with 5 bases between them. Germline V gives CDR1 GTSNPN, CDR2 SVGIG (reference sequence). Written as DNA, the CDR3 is TGTGCCTGGAGTGTAGGCCCCTACGAGCAGTACTTC. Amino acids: CAWSVGPYEQYF.

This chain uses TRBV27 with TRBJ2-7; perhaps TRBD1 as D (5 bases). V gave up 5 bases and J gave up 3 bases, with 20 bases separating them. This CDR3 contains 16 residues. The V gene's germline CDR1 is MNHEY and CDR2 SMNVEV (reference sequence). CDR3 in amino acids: CASSPLQGSLHYEQYF. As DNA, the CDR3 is TGTGCCAGCAGTCCCCTTCAGGGCAGCCTCCACTACGAGCAGTACTTC.